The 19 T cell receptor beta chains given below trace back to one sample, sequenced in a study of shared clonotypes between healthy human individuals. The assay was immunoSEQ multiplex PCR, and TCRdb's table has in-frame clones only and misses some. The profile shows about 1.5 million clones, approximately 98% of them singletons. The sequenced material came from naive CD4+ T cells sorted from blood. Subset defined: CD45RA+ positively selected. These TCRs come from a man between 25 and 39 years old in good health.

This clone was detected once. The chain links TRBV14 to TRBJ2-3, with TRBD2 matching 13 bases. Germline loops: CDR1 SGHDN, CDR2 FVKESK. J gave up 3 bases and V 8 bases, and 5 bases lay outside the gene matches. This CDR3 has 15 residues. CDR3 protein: CASGRLAGGTDTQYF. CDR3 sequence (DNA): TGTGCCAGCGGACGACTAGCGGGAGGTACAGATACGCAGTATTTT. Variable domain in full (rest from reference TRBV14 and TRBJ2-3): EAGVTQFPSHSVIEKGQTVTLRCDPISGHDNLYWYRRVMGKEIKFLLHFVKESKQDESGMPNNRFLAERTGGTYSTLKVQPAELEDSGVYFCASGRLAGGTDTQYFGPGTRLTVL.

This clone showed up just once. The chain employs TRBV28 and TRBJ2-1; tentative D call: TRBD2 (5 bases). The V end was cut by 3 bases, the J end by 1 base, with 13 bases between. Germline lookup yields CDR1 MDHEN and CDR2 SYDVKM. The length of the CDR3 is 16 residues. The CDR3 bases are TGTGCCAGCAGTTTTCCTAGAGGGTCTTCCTACAATGAGCAGTTCTTC. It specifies CASSFPRGSSYNEQFF. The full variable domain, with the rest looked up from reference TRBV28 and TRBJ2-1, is DVKVTQSSRYLVKRTGEKVFLECVQDMDHENMFWYRQDPGLGLRLIYFSYDVKMKEKGDIPEGYSVSREKKERFSLILESASTNQTSMYLCASSFPRGSSYNEQFFGPGTRLTVL.

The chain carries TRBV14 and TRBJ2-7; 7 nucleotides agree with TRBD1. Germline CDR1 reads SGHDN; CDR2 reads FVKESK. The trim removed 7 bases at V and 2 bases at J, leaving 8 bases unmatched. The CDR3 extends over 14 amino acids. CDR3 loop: CASIPGQTTYEQYF. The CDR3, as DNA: TGTGCCAGCATTCCGGGACAGACGACCTACGAGCAGTACTTC. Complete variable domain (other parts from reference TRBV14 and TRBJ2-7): EAGVTQFPSHSVIEKGQTVTLRCDPISGHDNLYWYRRVMGKEIKFLLHFVKESKQDESGMPNNRFLAERTGGTYSTLKVQPAELEDSGVYFCASIPGQTTYEQYFGPGTRLTVT.

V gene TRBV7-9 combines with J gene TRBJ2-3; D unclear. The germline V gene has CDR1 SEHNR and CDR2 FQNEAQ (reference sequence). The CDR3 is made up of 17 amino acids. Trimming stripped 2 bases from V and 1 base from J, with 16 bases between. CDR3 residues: CASSLRRVGVGTDTQYF. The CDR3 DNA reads TGTGCCAGCAGCTTAAGAAGGGTTGGGGTTGGCACAGATACGCAGTATTTT.

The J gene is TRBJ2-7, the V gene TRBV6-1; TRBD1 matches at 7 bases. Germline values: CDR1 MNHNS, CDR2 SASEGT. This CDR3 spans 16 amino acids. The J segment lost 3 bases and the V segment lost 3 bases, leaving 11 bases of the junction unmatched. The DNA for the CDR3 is TGTGCCAGCAGTGACCTGGCCGGGACAGAGAACTACGAGCAGTACTTC. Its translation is CASSDLAGTENYEQYF.

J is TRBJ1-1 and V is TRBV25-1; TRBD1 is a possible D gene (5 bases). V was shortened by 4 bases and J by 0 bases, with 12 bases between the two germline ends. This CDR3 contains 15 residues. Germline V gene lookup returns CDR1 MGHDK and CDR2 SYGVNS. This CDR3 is CASSGAGRMNTEAFF. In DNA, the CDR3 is TGTGCCAGCAGTGGTGCAGGGCGGATGAACACTGAAGCTTTCTTT.

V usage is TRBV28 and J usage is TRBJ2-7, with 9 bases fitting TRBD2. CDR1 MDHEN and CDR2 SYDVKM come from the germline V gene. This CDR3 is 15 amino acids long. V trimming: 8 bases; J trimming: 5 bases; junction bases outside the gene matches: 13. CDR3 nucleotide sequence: TGTGCCAGCCACTCGCCGGGACTAGCTATGAACGAGCAGTACTTC. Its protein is CASHSPGLAMNEQYF.

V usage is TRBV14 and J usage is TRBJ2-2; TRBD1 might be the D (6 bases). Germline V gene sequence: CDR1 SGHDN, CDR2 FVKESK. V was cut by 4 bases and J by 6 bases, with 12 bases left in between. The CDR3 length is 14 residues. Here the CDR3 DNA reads TGTGCCAGCAGCCCTGACAGGCTTCCCGGGGAGCTGTTTTTT. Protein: CASSPDRLPGELFF.

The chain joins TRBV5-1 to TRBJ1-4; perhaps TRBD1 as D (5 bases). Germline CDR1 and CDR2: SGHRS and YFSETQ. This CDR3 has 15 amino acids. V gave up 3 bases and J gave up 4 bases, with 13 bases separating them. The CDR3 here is CASSSSPRVNEKLFF. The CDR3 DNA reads TGCGCCAGCAGCTCCTCTCCCAGGGTTAATGAAAAACTGTTTTTT.

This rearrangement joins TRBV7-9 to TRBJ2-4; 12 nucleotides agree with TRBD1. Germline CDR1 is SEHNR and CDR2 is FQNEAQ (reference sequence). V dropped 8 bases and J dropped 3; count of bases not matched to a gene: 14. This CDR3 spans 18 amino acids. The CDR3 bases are TGTGCCAGCTCGATTAGGGGGACAGGGGGCGAGGGCAAAAACATTCAGTACTTC. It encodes CASSIRGTGGEGKNIQYF.

CDR3 residues: CASLRREGLLYEQYF. The CDR3 nucleotides read TGTGCCAGCTTAAGGCGGGAGGGCCTCCTCTACGAGCAGTACTTC. The genes are TRBV28 and TRBJ2-7, with 9 nucleotides matching TRBD2. Germline values: CDR1 MDHEN, CDR2 SYDVKM. V trimming: 8 bases; J trimming: 3 bases; junction bases outside the gene matches: 11. The CDR3 contains 15 residues.

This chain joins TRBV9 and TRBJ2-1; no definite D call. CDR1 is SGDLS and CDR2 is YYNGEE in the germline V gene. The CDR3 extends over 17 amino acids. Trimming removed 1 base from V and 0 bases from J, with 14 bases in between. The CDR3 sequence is CASSVNSGRFSYNEQFF. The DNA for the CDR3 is TGTGCCAGCAGCGTAAATTCCGGTCGCTTCTCCTACAATGAGCAGTTCTTC.

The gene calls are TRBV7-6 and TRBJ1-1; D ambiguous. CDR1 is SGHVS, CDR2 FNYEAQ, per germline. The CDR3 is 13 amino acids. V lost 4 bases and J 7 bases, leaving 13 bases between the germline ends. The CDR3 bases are TGTGCCAGCAGCTCCTCAGGATTCTTTGAAGCTTTCTTT. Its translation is CASSSSGFFEAFF.

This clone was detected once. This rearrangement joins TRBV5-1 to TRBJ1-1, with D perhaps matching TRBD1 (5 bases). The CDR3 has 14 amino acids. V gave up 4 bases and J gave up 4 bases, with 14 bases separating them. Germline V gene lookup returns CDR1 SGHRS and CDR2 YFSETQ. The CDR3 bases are TGCGCCAGCAGCCTGGATCACAGGCTCACTGAAGCTTTCTTT. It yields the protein CASSLDHRLTEAFF.

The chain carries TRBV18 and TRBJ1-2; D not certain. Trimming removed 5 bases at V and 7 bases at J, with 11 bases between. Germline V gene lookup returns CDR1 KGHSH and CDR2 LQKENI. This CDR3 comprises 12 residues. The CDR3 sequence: CASSSSKAGYTF. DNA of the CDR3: TGTGCCAGCTCATCGAGCAAGGCTGGCTACACCTTC.

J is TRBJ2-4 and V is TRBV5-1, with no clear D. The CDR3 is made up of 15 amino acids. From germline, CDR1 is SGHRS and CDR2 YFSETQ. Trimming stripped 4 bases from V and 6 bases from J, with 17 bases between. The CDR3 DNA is TGCGCCAGCAGCACCCGAGTGGGGTTGACAAACATTCAGTACTTC. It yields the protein CASSTRVGLTNIQYF.

CDR3 sequence reads: CASSAGLTAVNEKLFF. CDR3 nucleotides: TGCGCCAGCAGCGCGGGGTTGACAGCGGTAAATGAAAAACTGTTTTTT. The rearrangement links TRBV4-3 to TRBJ1-4, with a tentative D call TRBD1 (5 bases). The CDR3 totals 16 residues. Looked up from germline, CDR1 is LGHNA and CDR2 is YSLEER. V was cut by 5 bases and J by 5 bases, with 18 bases left in between.

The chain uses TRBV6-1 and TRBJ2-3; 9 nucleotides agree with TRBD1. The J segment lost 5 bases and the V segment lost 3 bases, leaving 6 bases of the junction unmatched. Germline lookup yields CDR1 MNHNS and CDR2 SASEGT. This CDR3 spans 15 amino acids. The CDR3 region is CASSEGQGLIDTQYF. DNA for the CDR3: TGTGCCAGCAGTGAGGGACAGGGCTTAATAGATACGCAGTATTTT.

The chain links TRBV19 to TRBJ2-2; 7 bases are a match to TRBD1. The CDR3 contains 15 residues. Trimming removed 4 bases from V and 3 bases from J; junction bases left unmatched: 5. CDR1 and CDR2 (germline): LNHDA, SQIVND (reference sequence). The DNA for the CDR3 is TGTGCCAGTAGTAGACAGGGCATGGACACCGGGGAGCTGTTTTTT. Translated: CASSRQGMDTGELFF.